This T cell receptor (beta chain) was retrieved from a study of cytomegalovirus exposure and HLA in healthy donors. PCR used 60 Vbeta primers and 13 Jbeta primers. Assay: immunoSEQ multiplex PCR; the TCRdb copy retains only in-frame clones and omits some. This sample lists tens of thousands of clones; its ten largest clones have 15%. In the case of this clone: Its antigen is not known.

In germline, CDR1 is SQVTM, CDR2 ANQGSEA. Trimming removed 7 bases from V and 6 bases from J; junction bases left unmatched: 18. The CDR3 is made up of 17 amino acids. Study-level findings and limits: Investigators reported about 160 TCR beta chains as tied to cytomegalovirus. Presence/absence analyses took donor sequencing depth as roughly uniform. Indistinguishable V segments, including TRBV6-2 and TRBV6-3, were excluded.

This TCR was sampled from a man in his fifties or sixties in good health and CMV-seropositive. The V call is TRBV29-1, the J call TRBJ2-1, with TRBD1 matching over 10 bases. The sample consisted of PBMCs. The CDR3 bases are TGCAGCGCCGAAGGTTGGCCTGGACAGGGGGTCCCCAATGAGCAGTTCTTC. Translation gives CSAEGWPGQGVPNEQFF.